This T cell receptor beta chain was found in a study of cytomegalovirus exposure and HLA in healthy donors. V lost 5 bases to trimming and J lost 2 bases, with 10 bases between them. Germline V gives CDR1 SEHNR, CDR2 FQNEAQ (reference sequence). The CDR3 runs 14 residues. The study ran its PCR with 60 Vbeta and 13 Jbeta primers. Data came from immunoSEQ multiplex PCR; TCRdb stores just in-frame clones and leaves some out. The table records 70,000 to 95,000 clones, around 75% of them present only once. The sequence was obtained from a woman between 35 and 50 years old in good health and CMV-seropositive. Sequenced: PBMCs. The chain links TRBV7-9 to TRBJ1-5; D might be TRBD1 (6 bases). The CDR3 here is CASSPPGGNQPQHF. As DNA, the CDR3 is TGTGCCAGCAGCCCACCAGGGGGCAATCAGCCCCAGCATTTT.